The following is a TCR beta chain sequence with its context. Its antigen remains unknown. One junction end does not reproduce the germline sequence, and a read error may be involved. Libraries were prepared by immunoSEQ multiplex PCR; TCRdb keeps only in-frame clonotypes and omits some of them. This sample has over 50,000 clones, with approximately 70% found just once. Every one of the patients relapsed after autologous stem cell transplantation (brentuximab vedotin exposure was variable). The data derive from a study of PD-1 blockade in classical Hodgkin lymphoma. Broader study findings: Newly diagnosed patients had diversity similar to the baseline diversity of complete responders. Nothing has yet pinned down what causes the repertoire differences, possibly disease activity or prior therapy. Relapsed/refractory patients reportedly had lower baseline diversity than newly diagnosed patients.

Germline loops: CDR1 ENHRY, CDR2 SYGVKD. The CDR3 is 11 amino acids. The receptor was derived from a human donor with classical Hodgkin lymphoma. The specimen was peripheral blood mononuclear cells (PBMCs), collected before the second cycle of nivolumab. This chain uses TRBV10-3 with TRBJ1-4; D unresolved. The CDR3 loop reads CASSYNEKLFF. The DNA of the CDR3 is TGTGCCAGCAGTTATAATGAAAAACTGTTTTTT.